These T cell receptor beta chains were read from a single sample in a study of T cell responses to AZD1222 COVID-19 vaccine. Assay used: immunoSEQ multiplex PCR; TCRdb lists only in-frame clones, some missing. The table has 110,000 to 150,000 clones, approximately 90% seen once. The sample here was peripheral blood, taken 28 days after the second AZD1222 dose. The receptor source for this set is an adult who received the AZD1222 COVID-19 vaccine. The CDR3 runs from the conserved cysteine through the conserved F or W. The order of the fields is V gene, D gene, clone size, J gene, CDR3 protein, CDR3 DNA. D genes are given only for firm matches. Part of the rows lack a size; the others show once, few, many or a class for expanded clones.

V: TRBV6-5; D: .; size: .; J: TRBJ2-5; CDR3: CASSYGVTQYF; DNA: TGTGCCAGCAGTTACGGAGTGACCCAGTACTTC
V: TRBV11-2; D: TRBD2; size: .; J: TRBJ2-1; CDR3: CASSSGLAGESWQGNEQFF; DNA: TGTGCCAGCAGCTCGGGACTAGCGGGAGAATCATGGCAGGGAAATGAGCAGTTCTTC
V: TRBV27; D: .; size: .; J: TRBJ1-2; CDR3: CATAVREGYGYTF; DNA: TGTGCCACCGCCGTGAGGGAAGGATATGGCTACACCTTC
V: TRBV5-1; D: TRBD1; size: .; J: TRBJ1-1; CDR3: CASSVAGTGGTEAFF; DNA: TGCGCCAGCAGCGTCGCCGGGACAGGGGGGACTGAAGCTTTCTTT
V: TRBV6-6; D: TRBD2; size: .; J: TRBJ2-1; CDR3: CASSKLAGLGGNEQFF; DNA: TGTGCCAGCAGTAAACTAGCGGGCCTTGGGGGCAATGAGCAGTTCTTC
V: TRBV2; D: TRBD1; size: .; J: TRBJ1-4; CDR3: CASYPIAGTGGTNEKLFF; DNA: TGTGCCAGCTACCCCATAGCCGGGACAGGGGGGACTAATGAAAAACTGTTTTTT
V: TRBV29-1; D: TRBD1; size: .; J: TRBJ1-6; CDR3: CSVRDSTTSPLHF; DNA: TGCAGCGTTAGGGACAGTACCACTTCACCCCTCCACTTT
V: TRBV27; D: TRBD1; size: .; J: TRBJ2-7; CDR3: CASSLEGAAYRYYEQYF; DNA: TGTGCCAGCAGTTTAGAGGGGGCGGCTTACAGATACTACGAGCAGTACTTC
V: TRBV9; D: .; size: .; J: TRBJ1-4; CDR3: CASSTAGGLNEKLFF; DNA: TGTGCCAGCAGCACCGCCGGGGGGCTTAATGAAAAACTGTTTTTT
V: TRBV3-1/TRBV3-2; D: .; size: .; J: TRBJ2-5; CDR3: CASSPGINRYQETQYF; DNA: TGTGCCAGCAGCCCTGGAATTAACCGGTACCAAGAGACCCAGTACTTC
V: TRBV9; D: .; size: .; J: TRBJ2-1; CDR3: CASSVSPLPDNEQFF; DNA: TGTGCCAGCAGCGTATCTCCTTTGCCCGACAATGAGCAGTTCTTC
V: TRBV27; D: .; size: .; J: TRBJ2-7; CDR3: CASSRGGGGTEQYF; DNA: TGTGCCAGCAGCCGAGGGGGAGGGGGCACCGAGCAGTACTTC
V: TRBV6-2/TRBV6-3; D: .; size: .; J: TRBJ1-5; CDR3: CASNYGQGMQPQHF; DNA: TGTGCCAGCAATTATGGGCAGGGTATGCAGCCCCAGCATTTT
V: TRBV29-1; D: .; size: .; J: TRBJ2-7; CDR3: CSVEDRQGGMDEQYF; DNA: TGCAGCGTTGAAGATCGCCAGGGAGGTATGGACGAGCAGTACTTC
V: TRBV29-1; D: .; size: .; J: TRBJ1-2; CDR3: CSVTQGRDGYTF; DNA: TGCAGCGTCACCCAGGGGAGGGATGGCTACACCTTC
V: TRBV7-9; D: TRBD2; size: once; J: TRBJ2-5; CDR3: CASSLTSGQETQYF; DNA: TGTGCCAGCAGCTTAACTAGCGGGCAAGAGACCCAGTACTTC
V: TRBV28; D: .; size: .; J: TRBJ1-2; CDR3: CATKTAYYGYTF; DNA: TGTGCCACCAAGACCGCATATTATGGCTACACCTTC
V: TRBV7-7; D: .; size: .; J: TRBJ2-3; CDR3: CASSLGIRGGTDTQYF; DNA: TGTGCTAGCAGCTTAGGTATAAGGGGAGGAACAGATACGCAGTATTTT
V: TRBV11-2; D: .; size: .; J: TRBJ2-3; CDR3: CASSPRVDRTDTQYF; DNA: TGTGCCAGCAGCCCTCGGGTTGACCGCACAGATACGCAGTATTTT
V: TRBV19; D: TRBD1; size: few; J: TRBJ2-3; CDR3: CASNDRVDTQYF; DNA: TGTGCCAGTAACGACAGGGTAGATACGCAGTATTTT
V: TRBV15; D: TRBD2; size: .; J: TRBJ2-5; CDR3: CATSRGPKLAGGRETQYF; DNA: TGTGCCACCAGCAGAGGTCCGAAGTTGGCGGGAGGGCGAGAGACCCAGTACTTC
V: TRBV7-3; D: .; size: .; J: TRBJ2-5; CDR3: CASSSSLQETQYF; DNA: TGTGCCAGCAGCTCCAGTCTACAAGAGACCCAGTACTTC
V: TRBV21-1; D: .; size: .; J: TRBJ1-3; CDR3: CASSKDEGSGNTIYF; DNA: TGTGCCAGCAGCAAGGATGAGGGCTCTGGAAACACCATATATTTT
V: TRBV4-2; D: .; size: .; J: TRBJ1-4; CDR3: CASSQGRGSEKLFF; DNA: TGTGCCAGCAGCCAAGGGAGGGGAAGTGAAAAACTGTTTTTT
V: TRBV7-6; D: TRBD2; size: .; J: TRBJ2-1; CDR3: CASSLLGGGYNEQFF; DNA: TGTGCCAGCAGCTTACTGGGCGGGGGGTACAATGAGCAGTTCTTC
V: TRBV7-9; D: .; size: .; J: TRBJ1-6; CDR3: CASSLTGYNSPLHF; DNA: TGTGCCAGCAGCTTGACAGGCTATAATTCACCCCTCCACTTT
V: TRBV14; D: .; size: .; J: TRBJ2-2; CDR3: CASSQAGWYTGELFF; DNA: TGTGCCAGCAGCCAAGCGGGTTGGTACACCGGGGAGCTGTTTTTT
V: TRBV14; D: TRBD1; size: .; J: TRBJ1-4; CDR3: CASSLGDRTNEKLFF; DNA: TGTGCCAGCAGCCTCGGGGACAGAACTAATGAAAAACTGTTTTTT
V: TRBV7-2; D: TRBD2; size: .; J: TRBJ2-1; CDR3: CASSSPLAGGPGNEQFF; DNA: TGTGCCAGCAGCTCCCCACTAGCGGGGGGGCCCGGAAATGAGCAGTTCTTC
V: TRBV5-8; D: .; size: .; J: TRBJ2-7; CDR3: CASRPSRFAYEQYF; DNA: TGTGCCAGCAGGCCCTCGCGGTTCGCCTACGAGCAGTACTTC
V: TRBV20-1; D: .; size: few; J: TRBJ1-2; CDR3: CSPPTDHGYTF; DNA: TGCAGCCCGCCCACGGATCATGGCTACACCTTC
V: TRBV5-5; D: .; size: .; J: TRBJ1-5; CDR3: CASSLGTGNQPQHF; DNA: TGTGCCAGCAGCTTGGGGACAGGCAATCAGCCCCAGCATTTT
V: TRBV6-5; D: .; size: .; J: TRBJ2-7; CDR3: CASIEYEQYF; DNA: TGTGCCAGCATCGAATACGAGCAGTACTTC
V: TRBV7-7; D: .; size: .; J: TRBJ2-7; CDR3: CASSAGGTYEQYF; DNA: TGTGCTAGCAGCGCAGGTGGCACCTACGAGCAGTACTTC
V: TRBV15; D: .; size: .; J: TRBJ1-1; CDR3: CATSSVSLAEAFF; DNA: TGTGCCACCAGCAGTGTCTCGCTCGCTGAAGCTTTCTTT
V: TRBV6-2/TRBV6-3; D: .; size: .; J: TRBJ1-2; CDR3: CASSYSPGDPYGYTF; DNA: TGTGCCAGCAGTTACTCTCCCGGTGATCCATATGGCTACACCTTC
V: TRBV27; D: TRBD2; size: .; J: TRBJ2-5; CDR3: CASSLSARWRGGGAAEETQYF; DNA: TGTGCCAGCAGTTTATCAGCCCGATGGCGGGGCGGGGGGGCCGCGGAGGAGACCCAGTACTTC
V: TRBV28; D: .; size: .; J: TRBJ1-5; CDR3: CASSSYLSNQPQHF; DNA: TGTGCCAGCAGTTCATACCTGAGCAATCAGCCCCAGCATTTT
V: TRBV28; D: .; size: .; J: TRBJ2-7; CDR3: CASRPRERAQYF; DNA: TGTGCCAGCCGGCCGAGGGAGAGGGCGCAGTACTTC
V: TRBV7-8; D: TRBD1; size: .; J: TRBJ2-7; CDR3: CASSLTGTEQYF; DNA: TGTGCCAGCAGCCTGACAGGGACCGAGCAGTACTTC
V: TRBV20-1; D: .; size: .; J: TRBJ1-5; CDR3: CSASGGEGNQPQHF; DNA: TGCAGTGCTAGTGGGGGAGAGGGCAATCAGCCCCAGCATTTT
V: TRBV6-6; D: .; size: .; J: TRBJ1-2; CDR3: CASSYGNRENYGYTF; DNA: TGTGCCAGCAGTTATGGGAACAGGGAGAATTATGGCTACACCTTC
V: TRBV19; D: TRBD1; size: few; J: TRBJ1-5; CDR3: CASSREGTAAWPQHF; DNA: TGTGCCAGTAGTAGGGAGGGGACAGCGGCTTGGCCCCAGCATTTT
V: TRBV12-3/TRBV12-4; D: .; size: .; J: TRBJ2-7; CDR3: CASRLGRREQYF; DNA: TGTGCCAGCCGCCTTGGAAGACGCGAGCAGTACTTC
V: TRBV7-3; D: TRBD1; size: once; J: TRBJ2-3; CDR3: CASSSLRTGRTDTQYF; DNA: TGTGCCAGCAGCTCCCTTCGGACAGGGAGGACAGATACGCAGTATTTT
V: TRBV6-5; D: .; size: .; J: TRBJ1-2; CDR3: CASSPGFGYTF; DNA: TGTGCCAGCAGTCCAGGATTTGGCTACACCTTC
V: TRBV7-3; D: TRBD2; size: .; J: TRBJ2-1; CDR3: CASSKAGARNEQFF; DNA: TGTGCCAGCAGTAAAGCGGGAGCCAGAAATGAGCAGTTCTTC
V: TRBV28; D: TRBD1; size: .; J: TRBJ1-6; CDR3: CASSSDRSPLHF; DNA: TGTGCCAGCAGTTCGGACAGGTCACCCCTCCACTTT
V: TRBV5-4; D: TRBD1; size: .; J: TRBJ1-3; CDR3: CASSYAGQGPGNTIYF; DNA: TGTGCCAGCAGCTACGCCGGACAGGGTCCTGGAAACACCATATATTTT
V: TRBV2; D: .; size: .; J: TRBJ2-6; CDR3: CASRAASGANVLTF; DNA: TGTGCCAGCAGGGCCGCATCTGGGGCCAACGTCCTGACTTTC
V: TRBV7-3; D: TRBD2; size: .; J: TRBJ2-6; CDR3: CASRPGLAGGGANVLTF; DNA: TGTGCCAGCAGGCCGGGACTAGCGGGAGGTGGGGCCAACGTCCTGACTTTC
V: TRBV6-5; D: .; size: .; J: TRBJ1-3; CDR3: CASKEGGNTIYF; DNA: TGTGCCAGCAAGGAGGGGGGAAACACCATATATTTT
V: TRBV6-2/TRBV6-3; D: .; size: .; J: TRBJ2-2; CDR3: CASSLIPTNTGELFF; DNA: TGTGCCAGCAGCCTCATCCCTACGAACACCGGGGAGCTGTTTTTT
V: TRBV5-1; D: .; size: .; J: TRBJ1-2; CDR3: CASSTGDSGYTF; DNA: TGCGCCAGCAGCACCGGGGACTCTGGCTACACCTTC
V: TRBV28; D: .; size: .; J: TRBJ2-7; CDR3: CASSLLVGITEQYF; DNA: TGTGCCAGCAGTTTATTGGTGGGAATCACCGAGCAGTACTTC
V: TRBV11-3; D: .; size: .; J: TRBJ1-1; CDR3: CASSLVRNTEAFF; DNA: TGTGCCAGCAGCTTAGTCAGGAACACTGAAGCTTTCTTT
V: TRBV6-5; D: TRBD2; size: .; J: TRBJ2-5; CDR3: CASSLKLAGETQYF; DNA: TGTGCCAGCAGTTTAAAACTAGCGGGAGAGACCCAGTACTTC
V: TRBV28; D: .; size: .; J: TRBJ2-2; CDR3: CASSFSGWRINTGELFF; DNA: TGTGCCAGCAGTTTCTCGGGGTGGAGGATTAACACCGGGGAGCTGTTTTTT
V: TRBV2; D: .; size: .; J: TRBJ1-1; CDR3: CASTKRAGGAFF; DNA: TGTGCCAGCACCAAGCGGGCAGGTGGAGCTTTCTTT
V: TRBV30; D: .; size: .; J: TRBJ1-2; CDR3: CACNTNYGYTF; DNA: TGTGCCTGCAACACTAACTATGGCTACACCTTC